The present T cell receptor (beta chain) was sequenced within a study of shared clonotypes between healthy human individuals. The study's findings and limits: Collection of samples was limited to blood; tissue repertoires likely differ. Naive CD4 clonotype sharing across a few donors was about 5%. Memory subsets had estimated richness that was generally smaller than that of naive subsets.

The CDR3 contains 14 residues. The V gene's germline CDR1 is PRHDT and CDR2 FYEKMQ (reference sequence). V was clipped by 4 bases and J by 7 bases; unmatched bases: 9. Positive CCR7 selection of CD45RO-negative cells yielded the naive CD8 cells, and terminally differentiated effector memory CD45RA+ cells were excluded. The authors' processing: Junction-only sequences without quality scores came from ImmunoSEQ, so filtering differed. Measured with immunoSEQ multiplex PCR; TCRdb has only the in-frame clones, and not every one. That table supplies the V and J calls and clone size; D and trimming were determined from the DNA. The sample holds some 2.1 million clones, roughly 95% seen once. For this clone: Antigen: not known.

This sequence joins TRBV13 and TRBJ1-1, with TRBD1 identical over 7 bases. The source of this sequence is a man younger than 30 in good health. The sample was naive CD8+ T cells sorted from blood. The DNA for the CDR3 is TGTGCCAGCAGCTGGGGGGGACAGCAATTTGAAGCTTTCTTT. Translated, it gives CASSWGGQQFEAFF.